The next 30 T cell receptor beta chains were all read from a single sample in a study of cytomegalovirus exposure and HLA in healthy donors. The PCR made use of 60 Vbeta and 13 Jbeta primers. Assay: immunoSEQ multiplex PCR; the TCRdb copy retains only in-frame clones and omits some. In total, the table holds around 160,000 clones. Sequencing was done on a sample of PBMCs. The receptor source for this set is a woman aged 45-59 years in good health and CMV-seronegative.

V usage is TRBV5-4 and J usage is TRBJ2-5, with 9 nucleotides matching TRBD2. This CDR3 is built from 14 residues. V lost 3 bases to trimming and J lost 3 bases; unmatched junction nucleotides: 3. Germline V gene lookup returns CDR1 SGHNT and CDR2 YYREEE (reference sequence). CDR3 DNA sequence: TGTGCCAGCAGCTATCAGCGGGGGGAAGAGACCCAGTACTTC. This sequence encodes CASSYQRGEETQYF.

This chain uses TRBV19 with TRBJ2-3; 9 nucleotides line up with TRBD1. The CDR3 is made up of 17 amino acids. Germline CDR1 and CDR2: LNHDA and SQIVND (reference sequence). Trimming took 3 bases from V and 0 from J; bases not matched to a gene: 7. In nucleotides, the CDR3 is TGTGCCAGTAGTATGAAGGGACAGGGAAGAAGCACAGATACGCAGTATTTT. Its translation is CASSMKGQGRSTDTQYF.

CDR3 region: CASSQPRGGRSPGNEQFF. CDR3 sequence (DNA): TGCGCCAGCAGCCAACCCCGAGGCGGGAGGAGCCCGGGAAATGAGCAGTTCTTC. The chain carries TRBV4-1 and TRBJ2-1; TRBD2 aligns across 8 bases. The germline V gene has CDR1 MGHRA and CDR2 YSYEKL. This CDR3 has 18 residues. The V and J ends lost 2 bases and 7 bases, in that order; junction bases with no gene match: 16.

The V gene is TRBV27, the J gene TRBJ1-1, with 7 bases that match TRBD1. The CDR3 loop spans 14 amino acids. Trimming at V came to 7 bases and at J to 4 bases, leaving 9 bases not matched to a gene. Germline V CDR1 and CDR2: MNHEY, SMNVEV (reference sequence). This CDR3 reads CASNNYRGGTEAFF. DNA for the CDR3: TGTGCCAGCAATAATTACAGGGGAGGCACTGAAGCTTTCTTT.

The chain is built from TRBV4-2 and TRBJ1-6; 8 bases fit TRBD1. This CDR3 region has 15 residues. J was trimmed by 6 bases and V by 3 bases; bases with no gene match: 4. Germline assignment: CDR1 LGHNA and CDR2 YNFKEQ. CDR3: CASSHPTGANSPLHF. CDR3 sequence (DNA): TGTGCCAGCAGCCACCCGACAGGGGCTAATTCACCCCTCCACTTT.

The chain joins TRBV11-2 to TRBJ2-3, with 13 bases fitting TRBD2. This CDR3 is built from 16 residues. With V trimmed by 5 bases and J by 4 bases, 6 bases remained unmatched. The germline gives CDR1 SGHAT, CDR2 FQNNGV. The CDR3 region is CASSPGLAGVSDTQYF. The CDR3, as DNA: TGTGCCAGCAGCCCCGGACTAGCGGGAGTTTCAGATACGCAGTATTTT.

V usage is TRBV7-9 and J usage is TRBJ2-1, with D tentatively TRBD2 (6 bases). V was shortened by 3 bases and J by 4 bases, with 16 bases between the two germline ends. From germline, CDR1 is SEHNR and CDR2 FQNEAQ (reference sequence). There are 16 residues in the CDR3. DNA of the CDR3: TGTGCCAGCAGCTTGGGGGGTCAGGGTTGGTACAATGAGCAGTTCTTC. It specifies CASSLGGQGWYNEQFF. The full variable domain, rest sourced from reference TRBV7-9 and TRBJ2-1, is DTGVSQNPRHKITKRGQNVTFRCDPISEHNRLYWYRQTLGQGPEFLTYFQNEAQLEKSRLLSDRFSAERPKGSFSTLEIQRTEQGDSAMYLCASSLGGQGWYNEQFFGPGTRLTVL.

J is TRBJ2-1 and V is TRBV4-2; 7 nucleotides match TRBD2. Trimming took 2 bases from V and 6 from J; bases not matched to a gene: 4. Germline-derived CDR1 and CDR2 are LGHNA and YNFKEQ. CDR3 size: 14 residues. Here the CDR3 reads CASSQSRGVNEQFF. CDR3 DNA: TGTGCCAGCAGCCAATCTCGGGGGGTCAATGAGCAGTTCTTC.

The V gene is TRBV9, the J gene TRBJ1-4; D perhaps matches TRBD1 (5 bases). Germline values: CDR1 SGDLS, CDR2 YYNGEE. The CDR3 contains 15 residues. V lost 4 bases and J lost 6, with 16 bases in between. Here the CDR3 reads CASSPMGGRDEKLFF. The CDR3 nucleotides are TGTGCCAGCAGCCCAATGGGGGGACGGGATGAAAAACTGTTTTTT.

The V call is TRBV5-1, the J call TRBJ2-1; TRBD2 aligns across 8 bases. The CDR3 loop spans 15 amino acids. CDR1 and CDR2 (germline): SGHRS, YFSETQ. V gave up 2 bases and J gave up 5 bases; unmatched junction bases: 6. The CDR3 loop is CASSFGGLGDNEQFF. The CDR3 DNA reads as TGCGCCAGCAGCTTTGGGGGACTAGGGGACAATGAGCAGTTCTTC.

The chain combines TRBV4-2 with TRBJ2-3; D call uncertain. This CDR3 is built from 11 residues. Germline V CDR1 and CDR2: LGHNA, YNFKEQ. The V gene lost 6 bases and the J gene lost 6 bases, with 7 bases spanning the gap. CDR3 in DNA: TGTGCCAGCAGTGACGGGGATACGCAGTATTTT. The encoded protein is CASSDGDTQYF.

V is TRBV5-1 and J is TRBJ1-1, with D uncertain. The V end lost 0 bases, the J end lost 1 base, and 4 bases lay between the germline ends. This CDR3 has 13 amino acids. Germline assignment: CDR1 SGHRS and CDR2 YFSETQ. CDR3: CASSLARNTEAFF. CDR3 nucleotides: TGCGCCAGCAGCTTGGCCCGGAACACTGAAGCTTTCTTT.

V and J are TRBV28 and TRBJ2-7; 10 nucleotides match TRBD2. The V segment lost 4 bases and the J segment 5 bases; nucleotides outside the gene matches: 5. The germline gives CDR1 MDHEN, CDR2 SYDVKM. The CDR3 has 14 residues. The CDR3 is CASSWPGTSDEQYF. As DNA, the CDR3 is TGTGCCAGCAGTTGGCCGGGGACTAGCGACGAGCAGTACTTC.

The chain recombines TRBV29-1 with TRBJ2-5; 8 nucleotides line up with TRBD1. V was pared by 4 bases and J by 9 bases, with 7 bases of the junction left unmatched. This CDR3 has 12 residues. Germline CDR1 reads SQVTM; CDR2 reads ANQGSEA. CDR3 protein: CSVVRQGAAQYF. The CDR3 DNA is TGCAGCGTTGTTCGGCAGGGGGCGGCCCAGTACTTC.

Concerning this clone itself: The sample contains more than one DNA sequence encoding this CDR3. The CDR3 is CASSLGQGGDTQYF. The CDR3 bases are TGCGCCAGCAGCCTGGGACAGGGGGGCGATACGCAGTATTTT. The chain recombines TRBV5-1 with TRBJ2-3; 11 nucleotides agree with TRBD1. Germline lookup yields CDR1 SGHRS and CDR2 YFSETQ. This CDR3 region has 14 residues. Trimming at V came to 4 bases and at J to 6 bases, leaving 4 bases not matched to a gene. The full variable domain, with the rest looked up from reference TRBV5-1 and TRBJ2-3, is KAGVTQTPRYLIKTRGQQVTLSCSPISGHRSVSWYQQTPGQGLQFLFEYFSETQRNKGNFPGRFSGRQFSNSRSEMNVSTLELGDSALYLCASSLGQGGDTQYFGPGTRLTVL.

In the case of this clone: The same CDR3 also results from other DNA sequences found in this sample. The chain uses TRBV7-2 and TRBJ2-1; 10 bases align to TRBD2. CDR1 SGHTA and CDR2 FQGNSA come from the germline V gene. This CDR3 comprises 15 residues. V was pared by 6 bases and J by 0 bases, with 2 bases of the junction left unmatched. The CDR3 region has the DNA TGTGCCAGCAGTCCTAGCGGGAGCTCCTACAATGAGCAGTTCTTC. Encoded protein: CASSPSGSSYNEQFF.

This sequence joins TRBV15 and TRBJ2-2, with a tentative D call TRBD2 (6 bases). The V gene's germline CDR1 is LNHNV and CDR2 YYDKDF (reference sequence). The CDR3 is 16 amino acids. V was trimmed by 1 base and J by 4 bases, leaving 13 bases between them. The CDR3, as DNA: TGTGCCACCAGCAGAGCTCGGGGGATGGGCACCGGGGAGCTGTTTTTT. It is translated as CATSRARGMGTGELFF.

The chain couples TRBV4-2 to TRBJ2-2, with D possibly being TRBD2 (6 bases). Germline values: CDR1 LGHNA, CDR2 YNFKEQ. Trimming shortened V by 3 bases and J by 8 bases, and 16 bases separated the two germline ends. The CDR3 runs 15 residues. The CDR3 region has the DNA TGTGCCAGCAGCCAGGTGACCTGGGGAGGAGGGGAGCTGTTTTTT. It is translated as CASSQVTWGGGELFF.

The chain employs TRBV6-5 and TRBJ1-2, with D possibly being TRBD1 (6 bases). The CDR3 has 15 amino acids. V was shortened by 0 bases and J by 5 bases, with 13 bases between the two germline ends. CDR1 and CDR2 (germline): MNHEY, SVGAGI. The CDR3 sequence is CASSYSTGTPYGYTF. The DNA for the CDR3 is TGTGCCAGCAGTTACTCGACAGGCACGCCTTATGGCTACACCTTC.

The rearrangement links TRBV23-1 to TRBJ2-5; D is possibly TRBD1 (5 bases). TRBV23-1 is noted as an ORF with a role that remains uncertain. Deletions cut 6 bases from V and 2 bases from J, with 22 bases between. CDR3 size: 17 residues. The CDR3 DNA sequence: TGCGCCAGCAGCCCATCCACAGGATCCCGTCAACAAGAGACCCAGTACTTC. It encodes CASSPSTGSRQQETQYF.

The chain uses TRBV6-5 and TRBJ1-3, with TRBD1 as a possible D gene (5 bases). Germline lookup yields CDR1 MNHEY and CDR2 SVGAGI. CDR3 length equals 16 residues. Trimming stripped 3 bases from V and 4 bases from J, with 16 bases between. The CDR3: CASSYDQGTPGNTIYF. The CDR3, as DNA: TGTGCCAGCAGTTATGACCAGGGAACCCCCGGAAACACCATATATTTT.

This chain links TRBV7-6 with TRBJ1-3; TRBD1 matches 8 bases. The CDR3 has 18 amino acids. The V gene's germline CDR1 is SGHVS and CDR2 FNYEAQ. The V gene end was trimmed by 3 bases and the J gene end by 0 bases; junction bases not matched to a gene: 10. The DNA for the CDR3 is TGTGCCAGCAGCTTTTCAAACCCCACAGGGGGCTCTGGAAACACCATATATTTT. Translation: CASSFSNPTGGSGNTIYF.

The V call is TRBV15, the J call TRBJ1-6; 9 bases map to TRBD1. The CDR3 runs 17 residues. V dropped 0 bases and J dropped 10; count of bases not matched to a gene: 10. Germline CDR1 is LNHNV and CDR2 is YYDKDF (reference sequence). CDR3 sequence (DNA): TGTGCCACCAGCAGAGATAAGGGGGACAGGGTGAGATCACCCCTCCACTTT. Its protein is CATSRDKGDRVRSPLHF.

The genes are TRBV27 and TRBJ1-1; no clear D. Germline V gene sequence: CDR1 MNHEY, CDR2 SMNVEV (reference sequence). The CDR3 has 14 residues. The V gene lost 0 bases and the J gene lost 3 bases, with 8 bases spanning the gap. This CDR3 reads CASSLSRADTEAFF. The CDR3 region has the DNA TGTGCCAGCAGTTTATCGCGGGCGGACACTGAAGCTTTCTTT.

The J gene is TRBJ1-1, the V gene TRBV15, with a tentative D call TRBD1 (6 bases). Germline V lookup: CDR1 LNHNV, CDR2 YYDKDF (reference sequence). V was shortened by 5 bases and J by 0 bases, with 10 bases between the two germline ends. The CDR3 extends over 14 amino acids. The CDR3 region is CATSGYRVNTEAFF. The CDR3 nucleotides read TGTGCCACCAGCGGTTACAGGGTGAACACTGAAGCTTTCTTT.

CDR3 in DNA: TGTGCCAGCAACCCAACCAGGGGAAGCACAGATACGCAGTATTTT. Translated, it gives CASNPTRGSTDTQYF. V usage is TRBV7-9 and J usage is TRBJ2-3, with D possibly TRBD1 on 6 matching bases. The CDR3 contains 15 residues. Germline lookup yields CDR1 SEHNR and CDR2 FQNEAQ (reference sequence). The ends were cut back, 7 bases at V and 0 bases at J, with 14 bases in the middle.

The chain employs TRBV2 and TRBJ1-3, with unresolved D. The CDR3 extends over 15 amino acids. Trimming took 10 bases from V and 3 from J, leaving 19 bases between them. CDR1 is SNHLY and CDR2 is FYNNEI in the germline V gene. CDR3 nucleotides: TGTGCCACCATCACCCCGGAGGCCGGTGGAAACACCATATATTTT. Its protein is CATITPEAGGNTIYF.

The gene calls are TRBV7-3 and TRBJ2-5; 8 positions match TRBD2. Looked up from germline, CDR1 is SGHTA and CDR2 is FQGTGA. Losses at the gene ends were 5 bases for V and 5 bases for J; bases not matched to a gene: 10. CDR3 size: 15 residues. The CDR3 DNA reads TGTGCCAGCAGCCTTTCCGGGACTAGGGGGGAGACCCAGTACTTC. It is translated as CASSLSGTRGETQYF.

The CDR3, as DNA: TGTGCCAGCACCTCTATTAGGCTAGCGGGGTCTGGAGATACGCAGTATTTT. Its translation is CASTSIRLAGSGDTQYF. This chain connects TRBV28 to TRBJ2-3; 9 bases align to TRBD2. The CDR3 is 17 residues long. Germline V lookup: CDR1 MDHEN, CDR2 SYDVKM. The V and J ends lost 7 bases and 5 bases, in that order; junction bases with no gene match: 16.

The J gene is TRBJ2-3, the V gene TRBV27; 9 bases line up with TRBD2. V was pared by 8 bases and J by 0 bases, with 6 bases of the junction left unmatched. Germline assignment: CDR1 MNHEY and CDR2 SMNVEV (reference sequence). The CDR3 consists of 15 residues. CDR3 sequence reads: CASQRLAGSTDTQYF. The CDR3, as DNA: TGTGCCAGCCAGAGGCTAGCGGGGAGCACAGATACGCAGTATTTT.